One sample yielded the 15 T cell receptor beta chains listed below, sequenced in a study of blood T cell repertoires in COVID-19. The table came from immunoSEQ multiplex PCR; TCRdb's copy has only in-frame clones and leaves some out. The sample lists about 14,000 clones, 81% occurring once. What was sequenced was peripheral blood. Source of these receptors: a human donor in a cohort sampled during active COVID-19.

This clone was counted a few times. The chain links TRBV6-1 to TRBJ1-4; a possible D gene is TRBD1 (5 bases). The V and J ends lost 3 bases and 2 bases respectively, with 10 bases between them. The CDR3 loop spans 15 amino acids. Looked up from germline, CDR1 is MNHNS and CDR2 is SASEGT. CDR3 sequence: CASSDDRTTNEKLFF. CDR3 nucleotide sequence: TGTGCCAGCAGTGATGACAGAACGACTAATGAAAAACTGTTTTTT.

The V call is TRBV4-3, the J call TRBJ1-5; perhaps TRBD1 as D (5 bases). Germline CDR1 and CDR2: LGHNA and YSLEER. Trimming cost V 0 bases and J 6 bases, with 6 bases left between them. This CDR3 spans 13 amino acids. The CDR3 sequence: CASSQDRAQPQHF. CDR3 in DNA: TGCGCCAGCAGCCAAGACAGGGCTCAGCCCCAGCATTTT.

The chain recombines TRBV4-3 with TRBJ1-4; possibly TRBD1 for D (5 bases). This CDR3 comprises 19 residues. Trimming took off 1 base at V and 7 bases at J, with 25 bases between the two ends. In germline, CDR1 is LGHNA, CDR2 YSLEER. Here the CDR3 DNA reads TGCGCCAGCAGCCAAGTATCCTATCGGGGGATCCTGATGGGTGAAAAACTGTTTTTT. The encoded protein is CASSQVSYRGILMGEKLFF.

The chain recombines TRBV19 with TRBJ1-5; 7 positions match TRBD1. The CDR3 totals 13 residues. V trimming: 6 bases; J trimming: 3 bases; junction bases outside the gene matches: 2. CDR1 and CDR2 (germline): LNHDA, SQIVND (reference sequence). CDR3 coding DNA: TGTGCCAGTAGCGGGACAGACAATCAGCCCCAGCATTTT. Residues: CASSGTDNQPQHF.

The chain's CDR3 is CASSQDRDRAYEQYF. CDR3 DNA sequence: TGCGCCAGCAGCCAAGACCGGGACAGGGCCTACGAGCAGTACTTC. V is TRBV4-1 and J is TRBJ2-7, with 9 positions matching TRBD1. The CDR3 loop spans 15 amino acids. J gave up 2 bases and V 0 bases, and 2 bases lay outside the gene matches. Per the germline V gene, CDR1 is MGHRA and CDR2 is YSYEKL.

The CDR3 here is CSARPGEAFF. The CDR3 nucleotides read TGCAGTGCTAGGCCAGGGGAGGCTTTCTTT. This chain connects TRBV20-1 to TRBJ1-1, with a weak D call TRBD1 (6 bases). V lost 3 bases to trimming and J lost 11 bases, with 10 bases between them. The V gene's germline CDR1 is DFQATT and CDR2 SNEGSKA (reference sequence). The CDR3 contains 10 residues.

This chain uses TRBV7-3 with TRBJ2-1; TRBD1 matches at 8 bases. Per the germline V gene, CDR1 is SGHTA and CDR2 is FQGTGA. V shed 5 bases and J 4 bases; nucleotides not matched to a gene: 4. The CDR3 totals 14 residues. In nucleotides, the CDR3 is TGTGCCAGCAGCCCCGGACAGGGTTACAATGAGCAGTTCTTC. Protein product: CASSPGQGYNEQFF.

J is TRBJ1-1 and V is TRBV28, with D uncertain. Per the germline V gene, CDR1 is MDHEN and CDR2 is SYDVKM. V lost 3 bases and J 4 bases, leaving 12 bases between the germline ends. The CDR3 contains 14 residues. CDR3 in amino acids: CASSLRPSGTEAFF. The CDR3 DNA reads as TGTGCCAGCAGTTTGAGGCCGTCGGGCACTGAAGCTTTCTTT.

The DNA for the CDR3 is TGTGCCAGCAGCTTATTCCCTGGCGGGGGCGAGCAGTACTTC. Protein product: CASSLFPGGGEQYF. The chain combines TRBV7-2 with TRBJ2-7; TRBD2 matches 7 bases. The V gene end was trimmed by 2 bases and the J gene end by 6 bases; junction bases not matched to a gene: 7. The CDR3 runs 14 residues. Germline values: CDR1 SGHTA, CDR2 FQGNSA.

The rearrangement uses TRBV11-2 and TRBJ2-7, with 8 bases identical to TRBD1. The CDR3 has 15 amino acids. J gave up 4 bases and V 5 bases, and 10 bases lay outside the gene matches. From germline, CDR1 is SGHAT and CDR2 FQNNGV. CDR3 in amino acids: CASSTHRGKGYEQYF. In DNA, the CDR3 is TGTGCCAGCAGCACGCACAGGGGGAAAGGGTACGAGCAGTACTTC. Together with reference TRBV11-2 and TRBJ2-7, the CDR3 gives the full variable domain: EAGVAQSPRYKIIEKRQSVAFWCNPISGHATLYWYQQILGQGPKLLIQFQNNGVVDDSQLPKDRFSAERLKGVDSTLKIQPAKLEDSAVYLCASSTHRGKGYEQYFGPGTRLTVT.

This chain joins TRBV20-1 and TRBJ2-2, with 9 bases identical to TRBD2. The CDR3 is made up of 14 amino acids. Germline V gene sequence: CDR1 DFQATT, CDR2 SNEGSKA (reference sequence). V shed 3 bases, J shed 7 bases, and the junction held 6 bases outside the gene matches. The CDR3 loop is CSASDSGSFGELFF. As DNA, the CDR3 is TGCAGTGCTAGTGATAGCGGGAGTTTCGGGGAGCTGTTTTTT.

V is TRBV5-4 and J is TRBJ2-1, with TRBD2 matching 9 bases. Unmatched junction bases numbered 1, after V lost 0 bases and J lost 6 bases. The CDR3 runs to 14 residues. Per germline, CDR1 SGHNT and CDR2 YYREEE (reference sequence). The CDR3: CASSLALAGNEQFF. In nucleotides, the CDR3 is TGTGCCAGCAGCTTGGCACTAGCGGGCAATGAGCAGTTCTTC.

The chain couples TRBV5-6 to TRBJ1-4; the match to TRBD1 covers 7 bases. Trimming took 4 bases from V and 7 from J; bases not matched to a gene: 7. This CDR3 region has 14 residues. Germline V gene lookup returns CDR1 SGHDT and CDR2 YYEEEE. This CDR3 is CASSLDRAGEKLFF. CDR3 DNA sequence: TGTGCCAGCAGCCTTGACAGGGCAGGTGAAAAACTGTTTTTT.

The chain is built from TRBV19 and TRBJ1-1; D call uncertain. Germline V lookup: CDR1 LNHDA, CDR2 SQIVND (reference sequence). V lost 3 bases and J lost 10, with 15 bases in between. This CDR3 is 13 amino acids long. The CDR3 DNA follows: TGTGCCAGTAGTATTTCCGCCTGGGCCGGAGCTTTCTTT. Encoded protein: CASSISAWAGAFF.

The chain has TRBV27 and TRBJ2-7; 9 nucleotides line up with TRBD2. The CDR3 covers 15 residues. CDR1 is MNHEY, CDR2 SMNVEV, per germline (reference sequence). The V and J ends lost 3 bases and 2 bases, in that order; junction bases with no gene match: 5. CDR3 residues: CASSFGAGGTYEQYF. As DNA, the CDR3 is TGTGCCAGCAGTTTCGGGGCGGGAGGGACCTACGAGCAGTACTTC.